A selection of T cell receptor beta chains follows, all from one sample in a study of blood T cell repertoires in COVID-19. The assay was immunoSEQ multiplex PCR, and TCRdb's table has in-frame clones only and misses some. The sample lists roughly 88,000 clones, roughly nine tenths seen once, with about 18% in the top ten. The sequenced material came from peripheral blood. The receptors derive from a woman aged 60 to 75 with COVID-19, enrolled during active disease. Both conserved end residues are part of each CDR3. The D gene is left open where the match is weak.

v_gene,d_gene,j_gene,CDR3aa
TRBV9,TRBD1,TRBJ2-7,CASSVGTGPYEQYF
TRBV6-5,NA,TRBJ1-4,CASSYLQGRLFF
TRBV7-9,TRBD1,TRBJ2-5,CASSDRGQTQETQYF
TRBV28,TRBD1,TRBJ1-5,CASRSVGWGQGNQPQHF
TRBV7-2,NA,TRBJ1-2,CASSLGGPGYTF
TRBV4-1,NA,TRBJ1-2,CASSQVWQGTNYGYTF
TRBV7-8,NA,TRBJ1-5,CASSLDTDQPQHF
TRBV5-1,NA,TRBJ2-5,CASSVGQNQETQYF
TRBV18,NA,TRBJ2-7,CASSPLFGSDEQYF
TRBV30,NA,TRBJ2-6,CAWSDRTGANVLTF
TRBV28,NA,TRBJ1-5,CASSLWRRGQPQHF
TRBV4-3,TRBD1,TRBJ2-7,CASSLDRGLYEQYF
TRBV7-2,TRBD1,TRBJ1-2,CASSFGQGNYGYTF